This T cell receptor beta chain was sequenced in a study of T cells in Graves' hyperthyroidism and ophthalmopathy. Patients aged 18 to 65 with hyperthyroidism were newly diagnosed, with duration under 2 months. On the basis of clinical symptoms, serum thyroxine and TRAb, thyroid ultrasound and orbital computed tomography, diagnoses were made. Amplification of TCR beta CDR3 regions used RNA as the template. First-round RT-PCR of the TCR CDR3 relied on the HTBI primer set. Each CDR3 protein is one row after TCRdb ran MiXCR on the multiplex PCR reads. This table has a few hundred thousand distinct CDR3 sequences, about 15% appearing once. Findings and caveats of the study: Ophthalmopathy and stable hyperthyroidism were separated by a 13 V-J model.

This clonotype appeared a few times. Its antigen is currently unknown. The receptor's source is a woman in her twenties or thirties with Graves' hyperthyroidism. The sample comprised blood.

The CDR3 DNA follows: TGTGCCAGCAGTGAAGCGCCGGGACGGATTAATGAAAAACTGTTTTTT. Its protein product is CASSEAPGRINEKLFF. The chain uses TRBV2 and TRBJ1-4; tentatively, D is TRBD1 (5 bases). The CDR3 consists of 16 residues. The V gene lost 0 bases and the J gene lost 4 bases, with 12 bases spanning the gap. Per the germline V gene, CDR1 is SNHLY and CDR2 is FYNNEI. Full variable domain (missing parts from reference TRBV2 and TRBJ1-4): EPEVTQTPSHQVTQMGQEVILRCVPISNHLYFYWYRQILGQKVEFLVSFYNNEISEKSEIFDDQFSVERPDGSNFTLKIRSTKLEDSAMYFCASSEAPGRINEKLFFGSGTQLSVL.